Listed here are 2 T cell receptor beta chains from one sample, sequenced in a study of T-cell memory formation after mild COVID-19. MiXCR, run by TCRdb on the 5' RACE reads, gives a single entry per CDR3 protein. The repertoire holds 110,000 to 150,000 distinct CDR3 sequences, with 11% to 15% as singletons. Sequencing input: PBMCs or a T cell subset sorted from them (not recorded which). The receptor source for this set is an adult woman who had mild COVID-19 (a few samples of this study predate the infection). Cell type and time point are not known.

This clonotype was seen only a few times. The CDR3 DNA reads as TGTGCCAGCAGTGTCACCGGGACAGGGTATGGCTACACCTTC. Residues: CASSVTGTGYGYTF. The rearrangement links TRBV25-1 to TRBJ1-2, with TRBD1 identical over 9 bases. The CDR3 spans 14 residues. Unmatched junction bases numbered 5, after V lost 4 bases and J lost 5 bases. Germline-derived CDR1 and CDR2 are MGHDK and SYGVNS.

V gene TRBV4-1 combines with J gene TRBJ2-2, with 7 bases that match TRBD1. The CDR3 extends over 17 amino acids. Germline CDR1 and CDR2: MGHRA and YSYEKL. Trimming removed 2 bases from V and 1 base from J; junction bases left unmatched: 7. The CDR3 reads CASSQNPGQLNTGELFF. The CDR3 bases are TGCGCCAGCAGCCAAAACCCGGGACAGCTGAACACCGGGGAGCTGTTTTTT.